Listed below are T cell receptor beta chains from one sample, sequenced in a study of OX40 agonist ivuxolimab in advanced cancers. Data came from immunoSEQ multiplex PCR; TCRdb stores just in-frame clones and leaves some out. The sample holds about 36,000 clones, 74% seen once. Sequencing used CD4+ or CD8+ T cells sorted from blood, obtained in a trial of the OX40 agonist ivuxolimab. The receptors shown here come from an adult with an advanced solid tumor such as melanoma, head and neck, liver or kidney cancer. CDR3s include the opening cysteine and the closing phenylalanine or tryptophan. The D gene is left open where the match is weak. Not all rows give a size; the values are once, few, many and, for expanded clones, a class.

TRBV6-1,few,TRBD1,TRBJ1-2,TGTGCCAGCAGTGAATGGGACAGGGGGCCCTATGGCTACACCTTC,CASSEWDRGPYGYTF
TRBV5-1,.,.,TRBJ2-3,TGCGCCAGCGGACGGGACGGAACGAACCCAGATACGCAGTATTTT,CASGRDGTNPDTQYF
TRBV19,.,.,TRBJ1-1,TGTGCCAGTAGTATAGTAGGCCTCATGAACACTGAAGCTTTCTTT,CASSIVGLMNTEAFF
TRBV10-3,.,TRBD1,TRBJ2-7,TGTGCCATCAGCCTCCGGGACAGGGATTACGAGCAGTACTTC,CAISLRDRDYEQYF
TRBV6-5,.,TRBD1,TRBJ1-2,TGTGCCAGCAGTTACCGGGACAGGGGGCGCGTAGGTGGCTACACCTTC,CASSYRDRGRVGGYTF
TRBV19,.,.,TRBJ1-2,TGTGCCAGTAGTCCCGGTCAGACGCATGGCTACACCTTC,CASSPGQTHGYTF
TRBV10-1,.,TRBD1,TRBJ1-5,TGCGCCAGCAGTGAGTACAGGGGACAGCCCCAGCATTTT,CASSEYRGQPQHF
TRBV5-1,.,.,TRBJ1-1,TGCGCCAGCAGCCCGGCGGGGGTGAACACTGAAGCTTTCTTT,CASSPAGVNTEAFF
TRBV5-1,once,.,TRBJ2-3,TGCGCCAGCAGCTCCGGGTTCTTGCGGGGGCCGGGGACAGATACGCAGTATTTT,CASSSGFLRGPGTDTQYF
TRBV2,.,TRBD1,TRBJ1-6,TGTGCCAGCAGCGGGGACAGGGGCTATAATTCACCCCTCCACTTT,CASSGDRGYNSPLHF
TRBV9,few,TRBD2,TRBJ2-5,TGTGCCAGCAGCGTAGCTGCGGGGGGGCGAGAGACCCAGTACTTC,CASSVAAGGRETQYF
TRBV29-1,.,TRBD1,TRBJ2-7,TGCAGCGTTGCCAGGGGGCTTTACTACGAGCAGTACTTC,CSVARGLYYEQYF
TRBV5-4,.,.,TRBJ2-5,TGTGCCAGCAGCTTGCTCCCTGGAGAGACCCAGTACTTC,CASSLLPGETQYF
TRBV7-2,.,.,TRBJ2-4,TGTGCCAGCAGCCCGGGGCTGGACCGAAGAGGCATTCAGTACTTC,CASSPGLDRRGIQYF
TRBV10-3,once,.,TRBJ2-2,TGTGCCATCAGTGAGCCCGGGGAGCTGTTTTTT,CAISEPGELFF
TRBV5-1,.,.,TRBJ2-3,TGCGCCAGCAGCTTCGAGCCGGAAGGTACGCAGTATTTT,CASSFEPEGTQYF
TRBV30,.,TRBD1,TRBJ2-2,TGTGCCTGGAGTGGACAGGGGAACACCGGGGAGCTGTTTTTT,CAWSGQGNTGELFF
TRBV5-6,.,TRBD1,TRBJ2-5,TGTGCCAGCAGCTTGCCGGACAGGGATGTTGGGACCCAGTACTTC,CASSLPDRDVGTQYF
TRBV7-9,.,.,TRBJ1-1,TGTGCCAGCAGATACAGCAGCAACGTAGAAGCTTTCTTT,CASRYSSNVEAFF
TRBV6-5,.,.,TRBJ1-1,TGTGCCAGCAGAAAACCAGGGTGGGAGACTGAAGCTTTCTTT,CASRKPGWETEAFF
TRBV29-1,.,.,TRBJ2-1,TGCAGCGTTGACGGTGGCGGGGCCCGACGTGAGCAGTTCTTC,CSVDGGGARREQFF
TRBV15,.,.,TRBJ2-1,TGTGCCACCAGCAGTGCCTACAATGAGCAGTTCTTC,CATSSAYNEQFF
TRBV28,.,TRBD1,TRBJ1-2,TGTGCCACCCTGGAGGGACAGGGAGCTTCTAACTATGGCTACACCTTC,CATLEGQGASNYGYTF
TRBV29-1,.,.,TRBJ1-1,TGCAGCGTTGTGGGGAACACTGAAGCTTTCTTT,CSVVGNTEAFF
TRBV19,.,.,TRBJ1-3,TGTGCCAGTAGTGATGGGGGTTCCTCTGGAAACACCATATATTTT,CASSDGGSSGNTIYF
TRBV6-1,.,TRBD1,TRBJ1-2,TGTGCCAGCAGTCAACCGGGACAGGGGATTTGGGGCTACACCTTC,CASSQPGQGIWGYTF
TRBV10-3,.,.,TRBJ2-7,TGTGCCATCAGTCCCACTAGTAGGGGCCACGAGCAGTACTTC,CAISPTSRGHEQYF
TRBV19,.,.,TRBJ1-5,TGTGCCAGTATTCCAACAAAGGGAGGGAGTGCAAATCAGCCCCAGCATTTT,CASIPTKGGSANQPQHF
TRBV4-1,few,TRBD2,TRBJ2-1,TGCGCCAGCAGCCAAGTCGGTAGCGGGGGCTACAATGAGCAGTTCTTC,CASSQVGSGGYNEQFF
TRBV18,.,.,TRBJ2-7,TGTGCCAGCTCTCCAACAGGGACCGAGCAGTACTTC,CASSPTGTEQYF
TRBV7-2,.,.,TRBJ1-6,TGTGCCAGCAGCTCCAGCAATTCACCCCTCCACTTT,CASSSSNSPLHF
TRBV9,.,.,TRBJ2-2,TGTGCCAGCAGCGTCTCCGGGACTAACACCGGGGAGCTGTTTTTT,CASSVSGTNTGELFF